This T cell receptor (beta chain) came from a study of cytomegalovirus exposure and HLA in healthy donors. General study points: The tendency of first-cohort TCR clusters to co-occur in the 120 or so validation repertoires was the finding of a later analysis. 150 to 200 TCR beta chains were listed as cytomegalovirus-associated.

Only in-frame clones appear in the TCRdb table, and some are missing; sequencing was by immunoSEQ multiplex PCR. Here the sample spans tens of thousands of clones, about 82% being singletons. A word on this clone: Its specificity is not known.

Trimming stripped 1 base from V and 2 bases from J, with 9 bases between. The CDR3 extends over 15 amino acids. Germline CDR1 and CDR2: KGHSH and LQKENI. The sample consisted of PBMCs. The TCR comes from a man aged 25 to 45 in good health and CMV-seronegative. The chain joins TRBV18 to TRBJ1-3; the D gene is possibly TRBD1 (6 bases). In DNA form, the CDR3 reads TGTGCCAGCTCACCACAGGGGGAACCTGGAAACACCATATATTTT. Protein: CASSPQGEPGNTIYF.